This T cell receptor (beta chain) stems from a study of breast tumors, draining lymph nodes, adjacent tissues. Study-level points and caveats: Tumors had less TCR diversity than lymph nodes, more than nontumor tissue. The data were judged consistent with most tumor T cells coming from lymph node and expanding in tumor. Data only fit, rather than demonstrated, lymph node origin of most tumor T cells. Luminal-like breast cancer showed significantly greater tumor-nontumor repertoire similarity than basal-like breast cancer did.

This CDR3 has 12 residues. CDR1 and CDR2 (germline): MNHNY, SVGAGI (reference sequence). The J segment lost 12 bases and the V segment lost 7 bases, leaving 9 bases of the junction unmatched. In its sample, this clonotype ranks as medium-sized. Its antigen is currently unknown. Each CDR3 protein gets one entry after TCRdb re-called the multiplex PCR reads with MiXCR. This sample yields about 25,000 distinct CDR3 sequences, of which around 25% are seen a single time; roughly 12% belongs to the top ten. Sequences were obtained from breast tumor tissue. The V gene is TRBV6-6, the J gene TRBJ2-1; 7 bases match TRBD1. This clonotype was sampled from a female donor with breast cancer. Some clones in this sample may be carry-over from other donors' samples. This CDR3 is CASNRQGLGQFF. CDR3 DNA: TGTGCCAGCAACAGACAGGGTCTTGGGCAGTTCTTC.